The source of this TCR beta chain is a study of T cell repertoires in cytomegalovirus infection. Study overall: It was recently identified HLA-C-restricted and well-studied HLA-B-restricted CMV epitopes that the study used. Matching HLA type and CMV infection were both indicated by public TCR beta signatures. Study-wide findings and caveats: Frequencies of public TCR beta families were cumulated, and this identified carriers of CMV plus the relevant HLA. CMV-specific HLA-C-restricted TCR beta clonotypes dominated the ex vivo response.

MiXCR was run by TCRdb on the reads, yielding one entry per CDR3 protein. Of approximately 730,000 distinct CDR3 sequences listed, 25% to 30% were seen once; the top ten hold 13%. Germline lookup yields CDR1 LNHDA and CDR2 SQIVND (reference sequence). Trimming stripped 3 bases from V and 6 bases from J, with 13 bases between. This CDR3 spans 14 amino acids. To note about this clonotype: Its specificity is not known.

The origin of this receptor is a human donor in good health (CMV status not recorded). Some clones in this sample may be carry-over from other donors' samples. The V and J genes are TRBV19 and TRBJ2-3, with D perhaps matching TRBD2 (5 bases). The specimen comprised cultured CD8+ T cells from PBMCs, sampled from culture after CMV antigen stimulation. The CDR3 DNA follows: TGTGCCAGTAGTATTTCCGGGGTAGCTGATACGCAGTATTTT. Its translation is CASSISGVADTQYF.